These 15 T cell receptor beta chains share one sample of origin, sequenced in a study of blood T cell repertoires in COVID-19. Libraries were prepared by immunoSEQ multiplex PCR; TCRdb keeps only in-frame clonotypes and omits some of them. The profile covers 210,000 or so clones, with about 88% appearing a single time and roughly 6.2% taken by the ten largest. The sequenced material came from peripheral blood. These TCRs come from a woman in her forties who had recovered from COVID-19.

This clone has a handful of counts. The chain has TRBV10-1 and TRBJ2-7; 12 nucleotides align to TRBD1. V gave up 6 bases and J gave up 4 bases; unmatched junction bases: 4. This CDR3 has 14 amino acids. CDR1 and CDR2 (germline): WNHNN, SYGVQD (reference sequence). As DNA, the CDR3 is TGCGCCAGCAGCGGGACAGGGGGCCGATACGAGCAGTACTTC. This encodes CASSGTGGRYEQYF.

The chain couples TRBV28 to TRBJ2-1; D perhaps matches TRBD2 (6 bases). The CDR3 sequence is 13 residues long. Germline CDR1 and CDR2: MDHEN and SYDVKM. V was cut by 10 bases and J by 5 bases, with 15 bases left in between. The CDR3 reads CATNGGFDNEQFF. The CDR3 nucleotides read TGTGCCACCAATGGAGGGTTCGACAATGAGCAGTTCTTC.

This chain uses TRBV28 with TRBJ1-6, with D possibly being TRBD1 (5 bases). The CDR3 has 17 residues. V shed 2 bases and J shed 3 bases, with 14 bases lying between them. Looked up from germline, CDR1 is MDHEN and CDR2 is SYDVKM. The CDR3 sequence is CASSLEARAFYNSPLHF. DNA for the CDR3: TGTGCCAGCAGTTTAGAAGCCAGGGCTTTCTATAATTCACCCCTCCACTTT.

This clone has a single count. The V call is TRBV7-7, the J call TRBJ1-5, with D unresolved. The V and J ends lost 0 bases and 3 bases respectively, with 15 bases between them. Germline CDR1 SSHAT, CDR2 FNYEAQ (reference sequence). The CDR3 is 17 residues long. DNA for the CDR3: TGTGCCAGCAGCTTAGCAGGTACACTGGAGATCAATCAGCCCCAGCATTTT. This sequence encodes CASSLAGTLEINQPQHF.

V gene TRBV28 combines with J gene TRBJ2-3; no definite D call. The germline gives CDR1 MDHEN, CDR2 SYDVKM. V was cut by 3 bases and J by 1 base, with 5 bases left in between. The CDR3 contains 13 residues. CDR3 nucleotides: TGTGCCAGCAGTTTGGGCGGCACAGATACGCAGTATTTT. Translated: CASSLGGTDTQYF.

The chain employs TRBV4-3 and TRBJ1-1; a possible D gene is TRBD1 (5 bases). V lost 1 base to trimming and J lost 5 bases, with 8 bases between them. The CDR3 is made up of 13 amino acids. Germline V lookup: CDR1 LGHNA, CDR2 YSLEER. CDR3 in amino acids: CASSQVGGTEAFF. The CDR3 DNA is TGCGCCAGCAGCCAAGTGGGGGGAACTGAAGCTTTCTTT.

This rearrangement joins TRBV3-1 (or the pseudogene TRBV3-2) to TRBJ1-5; unclear D gene. The CDR3 is 15 residues long. CDR1 and CDR2 from the germline V gene are LGHDT and YNNKEL (reference sequence). V lost 0 bases, J lost 4 bases, and 10 bases lay in between. CDR3 loop: CASSQDLSENQPQHF. The CDR3, as DNA: TGTGCCAGCAGCCAAGATTTATCAGAAAATCAGCCCCAGCATTTT.

This clone was counted a single time. The gene calls are TRBV7-8 and TRBJ1-1; possibly TRBD1 for D (6 bases). Per the germline V gene, CDR1 is SGHVS and CDR2 is FQNEAQ. The CDR3 totals 13 residues. With 4 bases removed from V and 7 bases from J, the gap between germline ends came to 13 bases. The CDR3 is CASSWGGTREAFF. CDR3 in DNA: TGTGCCAGCAGCTGGGGGGGCACGCGTGAAGCTTTCTTT.

V and J are TRBV7-2 and TRBJ2-5; tentative D call: TRBD2 (6 bases). The CDR3 contains 13 residues. The V gene lost 5 bases and the J gene lost 2 bases, with 9 bases spanning the gap. Germline loops: CDR1 SGHTA, CDR2 FQGNSA. In DNA form, the CDR3 reads TGTGCCAGCAGCCCGGGACTTCAAGAGACCCAGTACTTC. As protein: CASSPGLQETQYF.

J is TRBJ2-7 and V is TRBV29-1, with a tentative D call TRBD2 (5 bases). With 5 bases removed from V and 5 bases from J, the gap between germline ends came to 16 bases. Germline CDR1 is SQVTM and CDR2 is ANQGSEA. This CDR3 has 13 residues. This CDR3 is CSVRPHGIHEQYF. DNA of the CDR3: TGCAGCGTTCGACCCCACGGGATCCACGAGCAGTACTTC.

The rearrangement joins TRBV6-5 to TRBJ2-7; D may be TRBD2 (6 bases). Germline loops: CDR1 MNHEY, CDR2 SVGAGI. The CDR3 length is 14 residues. V lost 6 bases, J lost 3 bases, and 15 bases lay in between. CDR3 coding DNA: TGTGCCAGCAGCCTAGCGACAACTAACTACGAGCAGTACTTC. As protein: CASSLATTNYEQYF.

The chain employs TRBV18 and TRBJ2-5; TRBD1 agrees at 9 bases. CDR3 size: 16 residues. CDR1 is KGHSH, CDR2 LQKENI, per germline. Trimming took 4 bases from V and 4 from J; bases not matched to a gene: 10. This CDR3 reads CASSLTGTGFLETQYF. The CDR3 bases are TGTGCCAGCTCACTAACCGGGACAGGGTTTTTAGAGACCCAGTACTTC.

The V call is TRBV25-1, the J call TRBJ1-5; D remains unclear. CDR1 and CDR2 (germline): MGHDK, SYGVNS. The V end was cut by 8 bases, the J end by 6 bases, with 14 bases between. CDR3 length equals 13 residues. As DNA, the CDR3 is TGTGCCAGCGTTCCGGGTGATGGTCAGCCCCAGCATTTT. Amino acid sequence: CASVPGDGQPQHF.

The chain uses TRBV5-5 and TRBJ1-5; 8 nucleotides agree with TRBD1. CDR1 and CDR2 from the germline V gene are SGHKS and YYEKEE (reference sequence). V gave up 2 bases and J gave up 6 bases; unmatched junction bases: 7. The CDR3 loop spans 15 amino acids. The CDR3 reads CASSLLGTGVQPQHF. The CDR3 DNA reads TGTGCCAGCAGCTTACTCGGGACAGGAGTTCAGCCCCAGCATTTT.

This clone was recorded only once. V is TRBV2 and J is TRBJ1-3; 8 bases are shared with TRBD1. This CDR3 has 17 residues. Germline lookup yields CDR1 SNHLY and CDR2 FYNNEI. V shed 4 bases, J shed 4 bases, and the junction held 12 bases outside the gene matches. The CDR3 sequence is CASSVGPLQGVGNTIYF. The CDR3 DNA sequence: TGTGCCAGCAGTGTTGGCCCCTTACAGGGGGTCGGAAACACCATATATTTT.